Below are 15 T cell receptor beta chains sequenced from a single sample in a study of T cell repertoires in cytomegalovirus infection (dated by TCRdb to between 2018 and 2020). These reads were obtained on an Illumina HiSeq 1500. In TCRdb, the public reads were trimmed at Q25 with fastp and aligned with MiXCR, with productive beta chains retained. Duplicate CDR3 protein sequences are folded into a single record with the most common DNA and genes. This sample gives about 180,000 distinct CDR3 sequences in total; roughly 14% of them show up just once. Of the sample, 25% to 30% falls within the top ten clones. Sequenced material: PBMCs. These receptors originate from a human donor in good health (CMV status not recorded). Some clones in this sample may be carry-over from other donors' samples.

This clonotype has ten or more counts. The genes are TRBV7-2 and TRBJ2-1, with 7 bases aligning to TRBD1. The length of the CDR3 is 14 residues. The trim removed 5 bases at V and 6 bases at J, leaving 7 bases unmatched. Germline lookup yields CDR1 SGHTA and CDR2 FQGNSA. The CDR3 protein is CASSPGQASNEQFF. CDR3 coding DNA: TGTGCCAGCAGCCCTGGACAGGCTTCCAATGAGCAGTTCTTC.

This clonotype was counted a few times. J is TRBJ1-1 and V is TRBV28, with D perhaps matching TRBD1 (5 bases). CDR1 is MDHEN, CDR2 SYDVKM, per germline. This CDR3 spans 13 amino acids. The V end lost 6 bases, the J end lost 4 bases, and 12 bases lay between the germline ends. The CDR3 loop is CASRYGGGTEAFF. CDR3 DNA: TGTGCCAGCAGGTACGGGGGTGGCACTGAAGCTTTCTTT.

This clonotype was recorded at least ten times. This sequence joins TRBV20-1 and TRBJ1-1; D is perhaps TRBD1 (5 bases). Between the trimmed V and J ends, which lost 4 bases and 0 bases, there was a span of 9 bases. This CDR3 comprises 13 residues. Germline CDR1 and CDR2: DFQATT and SNEGSKA (reference sequence). The CDR3 coding sequence is TGCAGTGCTAAGGGACCTATGAACACTGAAGCTTTCTTT. This sequence encodes CSAKGPMNTEAFF.

The chain combines TRBV30 with TRBJ2-1, with D maybe TRBD2 (5 bases). The CDR3 is made up of 15 amino acids. Trimming left V 4 bases short and J 8 bases short, with 21 bases between. Germline-derived CDR1 and CDR2 are GTSNPN and SVGIG (reference sequence). The CDR3 DNA is TGTGCCTGGAACACGGGAAGGTGGAACATCGATGAGCAGTTCTTC. This codes for CAWNTGRWNIDEQFF.

The rearrangement uses TRBV28 and TRBJ1-6; D is uncertain. The CDR3 extends over 13 amino acids. The germline CDR1 and CDR2 sequences are MDHEN and SYDVKM. The V end lost 3 bases, the J end lost 7 bases, and 7 bases lay between the germline ends. CDR3 amino acids: CASSLRVNSPLHF. As DNA, the CDR3 is TGTGCCAGCAGTTTGAGGGTGAATTCACCCCTCCACTTT.

This clonotype was detected only a few times. The chain has TRBV11-1 and TRBJ2-1; no clear D gene. This CDR3 contains 15 residues. Trimming took off 6 bases at V and 0 bases at J, with 12 bases between the two ends. Germline assignment: CDR1 SGHAT and CDR2 FQDESV (reference sequence). This CDR3 reads CASSSLRSSYNEQFF. CDR3 DNA: TGTGCCAGCAGTTCACTGAGGAGCTCCTACAATGAGCAGTTCTTC.

This clonotype was recorded many times. The chain joins TRBV28 to TRBJ2-1, with D uncertain. The CDR3 has 14 amino acids. Trimming took 8 bases from V and 3 from J, leaving 14 bases between them. Per germline, CDR1 MDHEN and CDR2 SYDVKM. The DNA of the CDR3 is TGTGCCAGCGTAGTCCGACGGCACTACAATGAGCAGTTCTTC. Its protein is CASVVRRHYNEQFF.

Ten or more counts support this clonotype. The V and J genes are TRBV7-3 and TRBJ2-2, with a weak D call TRBD1 (5 bases). The V gene lost 4 bases and the J gene lost 5 bases, with 11 bases spanning the gap. This CDR3 spans 14 amino acids. The germline gives CDR1 SGHTA, CDR2 FQGTGA. The CDR3 is CASSSSSGTGELFF. The CDR3 DNA sequence: TGTGCCAGCAGCTCATCTTCAGGGACCGGGGAGCTGTTTTTT.

This clonotype was observed a handful of times. The rearrangement joins TRBV29-1 to TRBJ1-2; a weak D match, TRBD1 (5 bases). The CDR3 is made up of 14 amino acids. The germline V gene has CDR1 SQVTM and CDR2 ANQGSEA. The V end lost 7 bases, the J end lost 4 bases, and 19 bases lay between the germline ends. The CDR3 loop reads CSAGPGRESYGYTF. CDR3 bases: TGCAGCGCCGGCCCGGGACGGGAGAGCTATGGCTACACCTTC.

This clonotype was picked up many times. The chain has TRBV5-6 and TRBJ1-5, with D uncertain. The CDR3 length is 13 residues. V was cut by 0 bases and J by 5 bases, with 6 bases left in between. Germline CDR1 reads SGHDT; CDR2 reads YYEEEE. CDR3 nucleotides: TGTGCCAGCAGCTTGGTGCAGGATCAGCCCCAGCATTTT. Protein sequence: CASSLVQDQPQHF.

The chain combines TRBV20-1 with TRBJ2-7; 7 positions agree with TRBD1. Germline V gene sequence: CDR1 DFQATT, CDR2 SNEGSKA (reference sequence). CDR3 length: 15 residues. V gave up 4 bases and J gave up 2 bases; unmatched junction bases: 11. CDR3 protein: CSATNGDSLAYEQYF. The CDR3 DNA reads TGCAGTGCTACCAATGGGGACAGCCTAGCCTACGAGCAGTACTTC.

This clonotype was detected ten times or more. J is TRBJ2-1 and V is TRBV7-2; the match to TRBD1 covers 8 bases. The CDR3 loop spans 12 amino acids. Trimming took 4 bases from V and 7 from J; bases not matched to a gene: 0. Germline CDR1 reads SGHTA; CDR2 reads FQGNSA. The chain's CDR3 is CASSWTGNEQFF. The CDR3 nucleotides read TGTGCCAGCAGCTGGACAGGGAATGAGCAGTTCTTC.

V and J are TRBV29-1 and TRBJ1-2; the D gene is possibly TRBD1 (5 bases). Trimming took 8 bases from V and 2 from J, leaving 12 bases between them. Germline loops: CDR1 SQVTM, CDR2 ANQGSEA. The CDR3 is 12 amino acids. CDR3 nucleotide sequence: TGCAGCCTTGGGGGTGGGAACTATGGCTACACCTTC. Its translation: CSLGGGNYGYTF.

This clonotype was seen many times. The chain joins TRBV11-3 to TRBJ2-1, with D possibly TRBD2 on 5 matching bases. The germline V and J ends were trimmed by 0 bases and 4 bases, with 10 bases remaining between them. The CDR3 is made up of 15 amino acids. Germline lookup yields CDR1 SGHNT and CDR2 YENEEA. The CDR3 loop reads CASSLDPTRYNEQFF. In nucleotides, the CDR3 is TGTGCCAGCAGCTTAGATCCCACTAGATACAATGAGCAGTTCTTC.

There are a few counts of this clonotype. The chain recombines TRBV2 with TRBJ2-2; 10 bases agree with TRBD1. This CDR3 has 14 residues. Trimming cost V 7 bases and J 4 bases; bases outside gene matches: 3. From germline, CDR1 is SNHLY and CDR2 FYNNEI. CDR3 sequence (DNA): TGTGCCAGCAAGGGACAGGGGTTCACCGGGGAGCTGTTTTTT. Its translation: CASKGQGFTGELFF.